This TCR beta chain was sequenced in a study of naive and memory T cell subsets. Two oligonucleotides, mixed equimolar, formed the beta constant-region primer covering TRBC1 and TRBC2. Ligated cDNA was amplified by four rounds of PCR with nested alpha and beta constant-region primers and SP2. The cDNA 3' end received a ligated single-stranded oligonucleotide carrying the SP2 primer and a 12-nucleotide UMI. TCRdb itself ran the UMI-ligation and nested PCR reads through MiXCR, one entry per CDR3 protein. Of roughly 150,000 distinct CDR3 sequences in the sample, 15% to 25% were seen once. Note on this clonotype: The antigen remains undetermined.

Study outcomes and limitations: Over 95% of naive TCR sequences appeared only once after error correction, unlike memory subsets. A few larger clonotypes appeared in naive repertoires, especially CD8, possibly memory cells re-expressing CD45RA.

Sequencing used naive CD8+ T cells from blood. This clonotype was obtained from a human donor in good health.

This CDR3 reads CASSTAVAPYEQYF. The CDR3, as DNA: TGTGCCAGCAGTACCGCCGTGGCCCCTTACGAGCAGTACTTC. The chain uses TRBV27 and TRBJ2-7, with D uncertain. This CDR3 region has 14 residues. Germline CDR1 is MNHEY and CDR2 is SMNVEV (reference sequence). Deletions cut 5 bases from V and 4 bases from J, with 15 bases between.